This TCR beta chain was recovered during a study of T cell repertoires in cytomegalovirus infection. Germline V gene lookup returns CDR1 SGHTA and CDR2 FQGNSA. The CDR3 consists of 20 residues. J was trimmed by 1 base and V by 6 bases; bases with no gene match: 13. About this clonotype: The target antigen is unknown.

TCRdb analysed the reads with MiXCR anew, one entry per CDR3 protein. The sample records 100,000 to 120,000 distinct CDR3 sequences, 30% to 35% being singletons. The gene calls are TRBV7-2 and TRBJ2-6, with 12 bases that match TRBD1. Sequenced here: CD8+ T cells from cultured PBMCs, sampled from culture after CMV antigen stimulation. This sequence originates from a human donor in good health (CMV status not recorded). Some clones in this sample may be carry-over from other donors' samples. CDR3 sequence (DNA): TGTGCCAGCAGTTTATATCCCCCGGGACAGGGGGCATCTGGGGCCAACGTCCTGACTTTC. This sequence encodes CASSLYPPGQGASGANVLTF. The variable domain in full, with the rest retrieved from reference TRBV7-2 and TRBJ2-6, is GAGVSQSPSNKVTEKGKDVELRCDPISGHTALYWYRQSLGQGLEFLIYFQGNSAPDKSGLPSDRFSAERTGGSVSTLTIQRTQQEDSAVYLCASSLYPPGQGASGANVLTFGAGSRLTVL.